Listed here are 26 T cell receptor beta chains from one sample, sequenced in a study of post-analysis software for immune sequencing data. Study-level results: The five TRBV segments detected at higher frequency in patients than in controls included TRBV5-6, TRBV5-1 and TRBV20-1.

Antigens for these TCRs are unknown. Presence of unique molecular identifiers characterized the TCR beta cDNA libraries. MiXCR, run by TCRdb on the PCR reads, gives a single entry per CDR3 protein. Among around 500,000 distinct CDR3 sequences, around 31% were seen once, and the ten largest hold approximately 6%. The sample taken for sequencing was blood. These receptor sequences come from a girl aged 2 to 17 with multiple sclerosis.

The rearrangement links TRBV5-1 to TRBJ2-1; 10 positions match TRBD1. CDR1 is SGHRS, CDR2 YFSETQ, per germline. V lost 1 base and J lost 1; bases outside the gene matches: 2. CDR3 length equals 16 residues. CDR3 bases: TGCGCCAGCAGCTTGCAGGGACAGGGGTCCTACAATGAGCAGTTCTTC. Its translation: CASSLQGQGSYNEQFF.

There are a few counts of this clonotype. This chain links TRBV6-6 with TRBJ2-2; no reliable D call. The CDR3 extends over 14 amino acids. CDR1 MNHNY and CDR2 SVGAGI come from the germline V gene (reference sequence). V gave up 6 bases and J gave up 7 bases, with 15 bases separating them. The CDR3 loop reads CASSLTGPNGELFF. CDR3 bases: TGTGCCAGCAGCTTGACCGGGCCCAACGGGGAGCTGTTTTTT.

About this clonotype itself: A read error may be the cause here, since a much bigger clone is one base away. The chain joins TRBV6-5 to TRBJ2-5; the D call may be TRBD1 or TRBD2 (5 bases each). The J call is in doubt because the DNA end fits TRBJ2-7 better. This CDR3 region has 15 residues. Germline CDR1 reads MNHEY; CDR2 reads SVGAGI. CDR3 bases: TGTACCAGCAGTTACCGGGGCTACCTTGGGGACGAGCAGTACTTC. Amino acids: CTSSYRGYLGDEQYF.

This clonotype was detected only a few times. The rearrangement joins TRBV5-1 to TRBJ2-3, with 9 bases identical to TRBD2. With V trimmed by 0 bases and J by 4 bases, 12 bases remained unmatched. Germline V gene lookup returns CDR1 SGHRS and CDR2 YFSETQ. The CDR3 has 18 residues. The CDR3 region is CASSLVSSGDTSADTQYF. The CDR3 DNA follows: TGCGCCAGCAGCTTGGTGTCTAGCGGGGACACTAGCGCAGATACGCAGTATTTT.

This clonotype was seen more than once but under ten times. The V and J genes are TRBV7-8 and TRBJ2-7; D tentatively fits TRBD1 or TRBD2 (6 bases each). V lost 1 base to trimming and J lost 3 bases, with 13 bases between them. Germline CDR1 and CDR2: SGHVS and FQNEAQ. This CDR3 is 15 amino acids long. CDR3 sequence (DNA): TGTGCCAGCAGCTTAGAAAGGGGGGCAGTCTACGAGCAGTACTTC. Its translation is CASSLERGAVYEQYF.

This chain uses TRBV5-5 with TRBJ2-3, with 7 bases fitting TRBD1. Germline CDR1 is SGHKS and CDR2 is YYEKEE (reference sequence). The CDR3 length is 16 residues. V dropped 4 bases and J dropped 2; count of bases not matched to a gene: 10. CDR3 amino acids: CASSGGNRGSTDTQYF. For the CDR3, the DNA is TGTGCCAGCAGCGGGGGCAACAGGGGTTCCACAGATACGCAGTATTTT. The variable domain in full, completed from reference TRBV5-5 and TRBJ2-3, reads DAGVTQSPTHLIKTRGQQVTLRCSPISGHKSVSWYQQVLGQGPQFIFQYYEKEERGRGNFPDRFSARQFPNYSSELNVNALLLGDSALYLCASSGGNRGSTDTQYFGPGTRLTVL.

The table lists this clonotype with many counts. This sequence joins TRBV20-1 and TRBJ2-5, with D possibly called TRBD1 or TRBD2 (5 bases each). Germline lookup yields CDR1 DFQATT and CDR2 SNEGSKA (reference sequence). Trimming removed 5 bases at V and 4 bases at J, with 11 bases between. The CDR3 runs 12 residues. This CDR3 is CSAPGAAETQYF. In DNA form, the CDR3 reads TGCAGTGCTCCCGGGGCTGCAGAGACCCAGTACTTC.

This clonotype was observed a handful of times. V usage is TRBV5-1 and J usage is TRBJ2-7, with 7 bases aligning to TRBD1. The CDR3 length is 14 residues. CDR1 and CDR2 (germline): SGHRS, YFSETQ. The ends lost 4 bases at V and 5 bases at J; junction bases unmatched: 9. The CDR3: CASSLIDRVHEQYF. Written as DNA, the CDR3 is TGCGCCAGCAGCCTGATAGACAGGGTGCACGAGCAGTACTTC.

This chain connects TRBV6-2 or TRBV6-3 to TRBJ2-1, with 7 bases lining up with TRBD2. The CDR3 extends over 11 amino acids. V shed 8 bases and J 5 bases; nucleotides not matched to a gene: 0. From germline, CDR1 is MNHEY and CDR2 SVGEGT. CDR3 amino acids: CASGRDNEQFF. Written as DNA, the CDR3 is TGTGCCAGCGGGAGGGACAATGAGCAGTTCTTC.

To note about this clonotype: One end of the junction varies from germline; a read error may be responsible. The rearrangement uses TRBV20-1 and TRBJ2-1; TRBD2 aligns across 9 bases. Germline lookup yields CDR1 DFQATT and CDR2 SNEGSKA (reference sequence). The CDR3 extends over 16 amino acids. The CDR3 spells CSARNPLAGYFNQQFF. CDR3 DNA sequence: TGCAGTGCGCGGAACCCCCTAGCGGGATACTTCAATCAGCAGTTCTTC.

This clonotype was seen just once. With a much larger clone just one base away, this may be a read error. J is TRBJ2-5 and V is TRBV20-1, with D perhaps given as TRBD1 or TRBD2 (5 bases each). CDR1 and CDR2 from the germline V gene are DFQATT and SNEGSKA (reference sequence). The germline V and J ends were trimmed by 7 bases and 11 bases, with 26 bases remaining between them. The CDR3 consists of 14 residues. CDR3 sequence reads: CSVPHGAYSYKQYF. In DNA form, the CDR3 reads TGCAGTGTTCCTCACGGGGCCTATTCCTACAAGCAGTACTTC.

This clonotype appeared a single time. The J gene is TRBJ1-6, the V gene TRBV20-1; TRBD1 matches 9 bases. Per the germline V gene, CDR1 is DFQATT and CDR2 is SNEGSKA (reference sequence). V shed 0 bases and J 5 bases; nucleotides not matched to a gene: 8. The CDR3 consists of 17 residues. CDR3 amino acids: CSARDSTGGFDNSPLHF. The CDR3 nucleotides are TGCAGTGCTAGAGATAGTACAGGGGGCTTCGATAATTCACCCCTCCACTTT.

In its sample, this clonotype was seen a few times. This chain connects TRBV29-1 to TRBJ2-7; D may be TRBD2 (6 bases). The DNA matches TRBJ2-5 better at its end, which makes the J call doubtful. The CDR3 contains 12 residues. Germline V CDR1 and CDR2: SQVTM, ANQGSEA. The CDR3 DNA reads TGCAGCGTTGTAGTCGGGGGTGGGACCCAGTACTTC. Amino acid sequence: CSVVVGGGTQYF.

The chain combines TRBV3-1 with TRBJ1-2; D uncertain. Trimming cost V 3 bases and J 4 bases, with 15 bases left between them. This CDR3 region has 15 residues. Germline assignment: CDR1 LGHDT and CDR2 YNNKEL (reference sequence). CDR3 residues: CASSQGRTSVYGYTF. CDR3 in DNA: TGTGCCAGCAGCCAGGGAAGGACGTCCGTCTATGGCTACACCTTC.

The sample holds many counts of this clonotype. V usage is TRBV20-1 and J usage is TRBJ2-3; tentative D call: TRBD2 (6 bases). Germline values: CDR1 DFQATT, CDR2 SNEGSKA (reference sequence). This CDR3 spans 18 amino acids. Deletions cut 1 base from V and 0 bases from J, with 20 bases between. The CDR3 reads CSARGVIGTVTSTDTQYF. In DNA form, the CDR3 reads TGCAGTGCTAGAGGTGTTATCGGGACTGTCACTAGCACAGATACGCAGTATTTT.

This clonotype was detected a few times. As DNA, the CDR3 is TGTGCCAGCAGTCGACAGGGGGCGAGGGATGGCTACACCTTC. Its translation: CASSRQGARDGYTF. The genes are TRBV6-5 and TRBJ1-2; 10 bases match TRBD1. CDR1 MNHEY and CDR2 SVGAGI come from the germline V gene. The length of the CDR3 is 14 residues. V lost 5 bases, J lost 6 bases, and 6 bases stayed unmatched.

The chain has TRBV4-1 and TRBJ2-5; 15 bases line up with TRBD2. Per germline, CDR1 MGHRA and CDR2 YSYEKL. The V segment lost 2 bases and the J segment 5 bases; nucleotides outside the gene matches: 9. The CDR3 loop spans 18 amino acids. CDR3 in DNA: TGCGCCAGCAGCCAAACCGGGACTAGCGGGGGGCTGCCCGAGACCCAGTACTTC. Translating gives CASSQTGTSGGLPETQYF.

This clonotype was seen ten or more times. For the CDR3, the DNA is TGTGCCAGCAAGACAGGGGTGGTAGCAGATACGCAGTATTTT. This encodes CASKTGVVADTQYF. The chain couples TRBV7-2 to TRBJ2-3, with TRBD1 identical over 8 bases. Germline loops: CDR1 SGHTA, CDR2 FQGNSA. The CDR3 spans 14 residues. Trimming cost V 7 bases and J 4 bases; bases outside gene matches: 7.

The chain recombines TRBV15 with TRBJ2-7, with TRBD2 identical over 7 bases. CDR3 length: 14 residues. Trimming cost V 2 bases and J 4 bases; bases outside gene matches: 5. Looked up from germline, CDR1 is LNHNV and CDR2 is YYDKDF (reference sequence). The CDR3: CATSRSRGEYEQYF. In DNA, the CDR3 is TGTGCCACCAGCAGATCCCGGGGGGAGTACGAGCAGTACTTC.

This chain links TRBV11-2 with TRBJ2-3, with 8 bases identical to TRBD2. Germline trimming cut 1 base from V and 0 bases from J; bases unmatched to any gene: 6. The germline V gene encodes CDR1 SGHAT and CDR2 FQNNGV. The CDR3 totals 17 residues. For the CDR3, the DNA is TGTGCCAGCAGCTTAGTTCGGACGGGGGGGAGCACAGATACGCAGTATTTT. Residues: CASSLVRTGGSTDTQYF.

The chain employs TRBV15 and TRBJ1-4; TRBD1 aligns across 7 bases. Germline CDR1 is LNHNV and CDR2 is YYDKDF (reference sequence). Trimming cost V 6 bases and J 5 bases; bases outside gene matches: 6. The CDR3 is made up of 14 amino acids. CDR3 residues: CATSPGQNNEKLFF. In nucleotides, the CDR3 is TGTGCCACCAGTCCGGGACAGAACAATGAAAAACTGTTTTTT.

Many counts were recorded for this clonotype. This chain joins TRBV4-1 and TRBJ2-4; tentative D call: TRBD2 (6 bases). The germline V gene has CDR1 MGHRA and CDR2 YSYEKL. V was trimmed by 1 base and J by 10 bases, leaving 14 bases between them. This CDR3 is built from 14 residues. Here the CDR3 reads CASSQVPVAGIQYF. CDR3 sequence (DNA): TGCGCCAGCAGCCAAGTTCCAGTGGCGGGGATTCAGTACTTC.

The chain couples TRBV20-1 to TRBJ2-1, with a possible D match to TRBD2 (6 bases). The ends were cut back, 6 bases at V and 6 bases at J, with 15 bases in the middle. This CDR3 has 13 residues. The germline V gene has CDR1 DFQATT and CDR2 SNEGSKA (reference sequence). In DNA, the CDR3 is TGCAGTGCGCCACTAGCAGTTGGCAATGAGCAGTTCTTC. It is translated as CSAPLAVGNEQFF.

The rearrangement joins TRBV12-3 or TRBV12-4 to TRBJ2-7; D is undetermined. V lost 3 bases and J 5 bases, leaving 11 bases between the germline ends. The CDR3 is made up of 13 amino acids. The CDR3 is CASSFSRRDEQYF. Here the CDR3 DNA reads TGTGCCAGCAGTTTTTCCCGAAGGGACGAGCAGTACTTC.

This clonotype was observed a handful of times. The chain carries TRBV5-1 and TRBJ2-1, with D tentatively TRBD1 (6 bases). V lost 3 bases and J 7 bases, leaving 11 bases between the germline ends. The CDR3 consists of 13 residues. CDR1 is SGHRS, CDR2 YFSETQ, per germline. CDR3 amino acids: CASSYGQRNEQFF. The CDR3 DNA is TGCGCCAGCAGCTATGGACAGCGGAATGAGCAGTTCTTC.

This clonotype occurred a few times. A read error may produce the germline difference seen at one junction end. The chain recombines TRBV6-1 with TRBJ1-2; D ambiguous. CDR3 length: 14 amino acids. Germline V gene lookup returns CDR1 MNHNS and CDR2 SASEGT. In nucleotides, the CDR3 is TGTGCCAGCAGGGAAGCTTCAGCTAACTATGGCTACACCTTC. It is translated as CASREASANYGYTF.